This T cell receptor beta chain appears in the sequencing data of a study of cytomegalovirus exposure and HLA in healthy donors. Regarding the study as a whole: The presence/absence work took it that sequencing depth was about the same across donors. Later analysis showed most CMV-associated TCR beta chains appearing HLA-restricted. Cytomegalovirus status was reportedly diagnosed by the classifier with high specificity and sensitivity.

Although they were nominally healthy when sampled, donors likely had unrecorded immune exposures. With regard to this clone: The target antigen is unknown.

It was with 60 Vbeta and 13 Jbeta primers that the PCR ran. Libraries were prepared by immunoSEQ multiplex PCR; TCRdb keeps only in-frame clonotypes and omits some of them. The sample lists 150,000 to 200,000 clones, just over 70% occurring once. The CDR3 covers 16 residues. J lost 4 bases, V lost 0 bases, and 7 bases had no gene match. CDR1 is SGHKS and CDR2 is YYEKEE in the germline V gene (reference sequence). The sequenced sample was PBMCs. V is TRBV5-5 and J is TRBJ1-1; 9 bases align to TRBD1. This clonotype originated in a man aged 18 to 30 in good health and CMV-seropositive. In nucleotides, the CDR3 is TGTGCCAGCAGCTTGGGGAAACAGGGGGCCGGCACTGAAGCTTTCTTT. It translates to CASSLGKQGAGTEAFF.